This T cell receptor (beta chain) stems from a study of cytomegalovirus exposure and HLA in healthy donors. Broader study findings: Earlier findings revealed that most TCR beta V segments proved productive either about 87% or about 30% of the time. Donor immune exposure was known only as CMV serostatus. Reportedly, a later analysis found an Asian-associated ancestry cluster had fewer N-insertions than the approximately 600-donor mean. Most observed TCR sequences were rare, whereas some public TCRs were detected in many donors.

This clone was seen more than once but under ten times. What it binds is unknown. The PCR had 60 Vbeta and 13 Jbeta primers. Using immunoSEQ multiplex PCR, the repertoire was profiled, and TCRdb retains in-frame clones only, with some absent. Of some 110,000 clones listed, over 9.5% are singletons. Sequencing was carried out using PBMCs. The TCR was taken from a man between 35 and 55 years old in good health and CMV-seropositive.

This chain's CDR3 is CASTLAVSTGMETQYF. The DNA for the CDR3 is TGTGCCAGCACGCTAGCGGTTTCTACGGGAATGGAGACCCAGTACTTC. This chain connects TRBV28 to TRBJ2-5, with 7 bases that match TRBD2. V was pared by 7 bases and J by 5 bases, with 16 bases of the junction left unmatched. The CDR3 is made up of 16 amino acids. Germline assignment: CDR1 MDHEN and CDR2 SYDVKM.